This record looks at one T cell receptor beta chain sequence and its context. This clonotype was recorded a few times. Its binding antigen is unknown. No much larger clonotype is one base removed from it; base qualities were not supplied. This specimen comes from a study of patients and donors after allogeneic stem cell transplantation (dated by TCRdb to the early 2020s). Libraries were prepared through RT-PCR. The sequencer listed for this sample is NextSeq 550. TCRdb ran its own pipeline on the public reads, namely fastp trimming at Q25 and MiXCR clone calling, and kept in-frame beta chains. Here each entry gathers all rows of one CDR3 protein and keeps the most common genes and DNA. The sample data list hundreds of thousands of distinct CDR3 sequences, and under 20% of these were observed just once. The ten largest account for roughly 7.2% of the sample. From the cysteine through the phenylalanine, the CDR3 covers 14 amino acids. Here the CDR3 DNA is all that survives: 42 bases in frame from base 1. V is shortened by 4 bases, J by 6 bases, and the region joining them spans 15 bases. CDR1 and CDR2, per the germline V gene, are LGHNA and YNFKEQ.

The sequenced sample was blood, either unsorted or a sorted T cell fraction (not recorded which). The sequence links TRBV4-2 to TRBJ1-2; D gene: possibly TRBD1, on 6 matching bases. This clonotype originated in a human donor who was either an allogeneic HSCT recipient or a stem cell or donor lymphocyte infusion donor (not recorded which). It is not recorded whose cells these are; they may come from a transplant donor. CDR3 region: CASSRSGRGNGYTF. The DNA sequence follows: TGTGCCAGCAGCCGCTCAGGGAGGGGGAATGGCTACACCTTC.